The clone carrying this T cell receptor (beta chain) was seen a single time. The sample belongs to a study of control samples from healthy donors and cancer patients. Using immunoSEQ multiplex PCR, the repertoire was profiled, and TCRdb retains in-frame clones only, with some absent. The table has about 130,000 clones, about 88% seen once. This CDR3 contains 12 residues. This chain uses TRBV21-1 with TRBJ1-2. TRBV21-1 is a documented pseudogene. Sequencing was performed on blood. The TCR sequence derives from a man aged 45 to 65 in good health. This CDR3 reads CASSKGGDGYTF. DNA of the CDR3: TGTGCCAGCAGCAAAGGGGGAGATGGCTACACCTTC.